The 12 T cell receptor beta chains below come from one sample, sequenced in a study of T cell changes during pregnancy in multiple sclerosis. Using immunoSEQ multiplex PCR, the repertoire was profiled, and TCRdb retains in-frame clones only, with some absent. The sample has under 80,000 clones, 80% to 95% seen once. This sample comprised CD4+ T cells from peripheral blood mononuclear cells, obtained in the second trimester of pregnancy. The receptors shown here come from a female donor with multiple sclerosis, enrolled in a pregnancy study.

Only one count was recorded for this clone. J is TRBJ2-7 and V is TRBV18, with 7 bases aligning to TRBD1. The germline gives CDR1 KGHSH, CDR2 LQKENI. V dropped 2 bases and J dropped 6; count of bases not matched to a gene: 7. This CDR3 comprises 14 residues. The CDR3 protein is CASSPDRAVLEQYF. Here the CDR3 DNA reads TGTGCCAGCTCACCAGACAGGGCTGTTCTCGAGCAGTACTTC.

This chain joins TRBV27 and TRBJ2-1; 7 bases line up with TRBD1. After removal of 6 bases from V and 1 base from J, the junction contained 12 bases not matched to a gene. CDR1 MNHEY and CDR2 SMNVEV come from the germline V gene (reference sequence). CDR3 length equals 17 residues. This CDR3 is CASSRKPAGGSYNEQFF. CDR3 nucleotides: TGTGCCAGCAGCCGAAAGCCGGCAGGGGGATCCTACAATGAGCAGTTCTTC.

The chain employs TRBV4-1 and TRBJ1-4, with unresolved D. Deletions cut 5 bases from V and 0 bases from J, with 10 bases between. This CDR3 spans 15 amino acids. Germline CDR1 is MGHRA and CDR2 is YSYEKL. The CDR3 spells CASSKNSATNEKLFF. In nucleotides, the CDR3 is TGCGCCAGCAGCAAAAACAGTGCAACTAATGAAAAACTGTTTTTT.

The chain links TRBV7-8 to TRBJ2-1; D might be TRBD1 (6 bases). This CDR3 contains 13 residues. Trimming shortened V by 5 bases and J by 7 bases, and 12 bases separated the two germline ends. Germline V CDR1 and CDR2: SGHVS, FQNEAQ. The CDR3 region is CASSRTVLNEQFF. For the CDR3, the DNA is TGTGCCAGCAGCCGGACAGTTCTGAATGAGCAGTTCTTC.

About this clone: A junction boundary mismatches the germline segment, possibly from a read error. The chain employs TRBV7-8 and TRBJ1-1; 7 bases align to TRBD1. The germline CDR1 and CDR2 sequences are SGHVS and FQNEAQ. CDR3 length: 14 amino acids. The CDR3 sequence is CASRSHRGDNRVWF. CDR3 nucleotides: TGTGCCAGCAGGTCGCACAGGGGCGATAATCGTGTTTGGTTT.

The rearrangement links TRBV10-3 to TRBJ1-2; tentative D call: TRBD1 (5 bases). CDR3 length equals 14 residues. V lost 5 bases to trimming and J lost 3 bases, with 13 bases between them. Germline assignment: CDR1 ENHRY and CDR2 SYGVKD. The CDR3 region has the DNA TGTGCCATCAGTCAGGGCCCCCCGGACTATGGCTACACCTTC. It encodes CAISQGPPDYGYTF.

The V and J genes are TRBV9 and TRBJ1-1, with 7 bases that match TRBD1. V was pared by 0 bases and J by 8 bases, with 7 bases of the junction left unmatched. In germline, CDR1 is SGDLS, CDR2 YYNGEE. This CDR3 contains 14 residues. This chain's CDR3 is CASSVAPRGREAFF. CDR3 in DNA: TGTGCCAGCAGCGTAGCCCCCAGGGGGAGGGAAGCTTTCTTT.

The V call is TRBV7-2, the J call TRBJ2-1; perhaps TRBD1 as D (6 bases). The CDR3 has 15 residues. From germline, CDR1 is SGHTA and CDR2 FQGNSA. Trimming took off 5 bases at V and 5 bases at J, with 16 bases between the two ends. The CDR3 region has the DNA TGTGCCAGCAGCACTTTGACAGGTGGCAACAATGAGCAGTTCTTC. It yields the protein CASSTLTGGNNEQFF.

The chain links TRBV7-6 to TRBJ2-7; TRBD2 matches 10 bases. CDR3 size: 16 residues. Germline lookup yields CDR1 SGHVS and CDR2 FNYEAQ. The ends lost 5 bases at V and 3 bases at J; junction bases unmatched: 10. CDR3 loop: CASSPIAGGLLYEQYF. CDR3 nucleotide sequence: TGTGCCAGCAGCCCTATAGCGGGGGGCCTTCTCTACGAGCAGTACTTC.

The rearrangement uses TRBV27 and TRBJ2-5, with a possible D match to TRBD2 (6 bases). Germline values: CDR1 MNHEY, CDR2 SMNVEV (reference sequence). CDR3 length: 16 amino acids. V lost 1 base and J lost 2, with 14 bases in between. Written as DNA, the CDR3 is TGTGCCAGCAGTTTATTTGGGGGAGGCGGTCAAGAGACCCAGTACTTC. Encoded protein: CASSLFGGGGQETQYF.

The chain joins TRBV30 to TRBJ1-5; the match to TRBD1 covers 10 bases. CDR1 and CDR2 (germline): GTSNPN, SVGIG (reference sequence). The CDR3 is 13 residues long. V lost 5 bases and J lost 6; bases outside the gene matches: 4. CDR3 residues: CAWGGQGSQPQHF. The DNA of the CDR3 is TGTGCCTGGGGGGGACAGGGGAGTCAGCCCCAGCATTTT. Using reference TRBV30 and TRBJ1-5 for the parts outside the CDR3, the full variable domain is SQTIHQWPATLVQPVGSPLSLECTVEGTSNPNLYWYRQAAGRGLQLLFYSVGIGQISSEVPQNLSASRPQDRQFILSSKKLLLSDSGFYLCAWGGQGSQPQHFGDGTRLSIL.

The chain combines TRBV4-1 with TRBJ2-7, with 8 bases that match TRBD2. Trimming removed 4 bases from V and 9 bases from J; junction bases left unmatched: 14. Germline V gene data show CDR1 as MGHRA and CDR2 as YSYEKL. The CDR3 spans 15 residues. CDR3 sequence reads: CASSRTTGGESTQYF. The CDR3, as DNA: TGCGCCAGCAGCCGAACCACGGGAGGGGAGTCGACGCAGTACTTC.